Presented here are 19 T cell receptor beta chains from one specimen sequenced in a study of blood T cell repertoires in COVID-19. Assay used: immunoSEQ multiplex PCR; TCRdb lists only in-frame clones, some missing. The sample contains around 130,000 clones, almost 85% of which appear only once. Input material: peripheral blood. The receptors shown here come from a man between 60 and 75 years old with acute or convalescent COVID-19.

The V and J genes are TRBV3-1 (or the pseudogene TRBV3-2) and TRBJ1-4; maybe TRBD1 (5 bases). The CDR3 extends over 14 amino acids. Trimming stripped 1 base from V and 4 bases from J, with 7 bases between. CDR1 is LGHDT and CDR2 is YNNKEL in the germline V gene (reference sequence). CDR3 sequence: CASSQAGGNEKLFF. In nucleotides, the CDR3 is TGTGCCAGCAGCCAAGCCGGGGGTAATGAAAAACTGTTTTTT.

The chain carries TRBV30 and TRBJ1-6; 8 bases fit TRBD1. CDR1 is GTSNPN, CDR2 SVGIG, per germline (reference sequence). With 3 bases clipped from V and 7 bases from J, the junction kept 11 bases outside the gene matches. The CDR3 is made up of 16 amino acids. The DNA for the CDR3 is TGTGCCTGGAGAAGGCCTTGGAGACAGGGGAATTCACCCCTCCACTTT. It is translated as CAWRRPWRQGNSPLHF.

V usage is TRBV13 and J usage is TRBJ1-2; 8 bases are a match to TRBD1. Losses at the gene ends were 5 bases for V and 4 bases for J; bases not matched to a gene: 9. Germline CDR1 is PRHDT and CDR2 is FYEKMQ (reference sequence). The CDR3 contains 15 residues. This CDR3 is CASSSSGTGSYGYTF. The CDR3 DNA reads TGTGCCAGCAGCAGCTCCGGGACAGGTTCCTATGGCTACACCTTC.

This clone was observed a few times. V usage is TRBV4-2 and J usage is TRBJ2-5; D ambiguous. Germline-derived CDR1 and CDR2 are LGHNA and YNFKEQ. The CDR3 is 14 amino acids. V dropped 1 base and J dropped 2 bases, with 8 bases sitting between them. The CDR3 DNA sequence: TGTGCCAGCAGCCAAGCCCCAGGTCAAGAGACCCAGTACTTC. The encoded protein is CASSQAPGQETQYF.

The CDR3 spells CSVGEGRSSDTQYF. The CDR3 DNA reads as TGCAGCGTGGGGGAGGGGCGCTCTTCAGATACGCAGTATTTT. The J gene is TRBJ2-3, the V gene TRBV29-1; 7 bases are shared with TRBD2. The V gene's germline CDR1 is SQVTM and CDR2 ANQGSEA. This CDR3 is built from 14 residues. The V segment lost 6 bases and the J segment 4 bases; nucleotides outside the gene matches: 10.

The CDR3 region has the DNA TGCGCCAGCAGCTGGACCCGGGGCGCTAGCGCGAGCTCCTACAATGAGCAGTTCTTC. Residues: CASSWTRGASASSYNEQFF. The gene calls are TRBV5-1 and TRBJ2-1; a weak D match, TRBD2 (6 bases). V lost 3 bases and J lost 0, with 22 bases in between. CDR1 SGHRS and CDR2 YFSETQ come from the germline V gene. The CDR3 length is 19 residues.

The rearrangement links TRBV12-3 or TRBV12-4 to TRBJ1-2; the D is unclear. CDR3 length equals 11 residues. V lost 5 bases and J 4 bases, leaving 5 bases between the germline ends. Here the CDR3 reads CASSAGYGYTF. CDR3 bases: TGTGCCAGCAGTGCGGGCTATGGCTACACCTTC.

This chain uses TRBV29-1 with TRBJ1-1; 7 bases match TRBD1. There are 13 residues in the CDR3. V shed 7 bases, J shed 5 bases, and the junction held 10 bases outside the gene matches. Germline CDR1 reads SQVTM; CDR2 reads ANQGSEA. This CDR3 reads CSATGGRGTEAFF. CDR3 coding DNA: TGCAGCGCCACCGGGGGCAGGGGGACTGAAGCTTTCTTT.

This clone was detected only a few times. The V gene is TRBV18, the J gene TRBJ1-1, with D possibly matching TRBD1 (5 bases). This CDR3 comprises 13 residues. The V end lost 3 bases, the J end lost 4 bases, and 9 bases lay between the germline ends. Germline values: CDR1 KGHSH, CDR2 LQKENI. The CDR3 DNA reads as TGTGCCAGCTCACCTTCGGGGGGCACTGAAGCTTTCTTT. Its protein is CASSPSGGTEAFF.

This chain uses TRBV2 with TRBJ2-1, with D perhaps TRBD2 (6 bases). The CDR3 runs 15 residues. V dropped 2 bases and J dropped 12 bases, with 20 bases sitting between them. In germline, CDR1 is SNHLY, CDR2 FYNNEI. The CDR3 sequence: CASSESRGAGSGQFF. CDR3 sequence (DNA): TGTGCCAGCAGTGAAAGTAGGGGAGCCGGGAGCGGGCAGTTCTTC.

This sequence joins TRBV9 and TRBJ2-3, with TRBD2 matching 10 bases. J was trimmed by 6 bases and V by 4 bases; bases with no gene match: 5. CDR1 and CDR2 (germline): SGDLS, YYNGEE. The CDR3 length is 14 residues. This chain's CDR3 is CASSTSGRVDTQYF. CDR3 nucleotides: TGTGCCAGCAGCACCAGCGGGAGGGTTGATACGCAGTATTTT.

This clone was seen just once. The V gene is TRBV27, the J gene TRBJ1-5, with 9 positions matching TRBD1. Germline V lookup: CDR1 MNHEY, CDR2 SMNVEV (reference sequence). The CDR3 is 18 residues long. The ends lost 5 bases at V and 2 bases at J; junction bases unmatched: 13. Here the CDR3 DNA reads TGTGCCAGCAGTCCACACCGAACAGGGGGCCTGGGCAATCAGCCCCAGCATTTT. Translated, it gives CASSPHRTGGLGNQPQHF.

The chain couples TRBV15 to TRBJ1-5; 8 bases map to TRBD1. V shed 8 bases and J 1 base; nucleotides not matched to a gene: 4. Germline V gives CDR1 LNHNV, CDR2 YYDKDF (reference sequence). This CDR3 is built from 14 residues. CDR3 nucleotide sequence: TGTGCCACCCGGACAGGGTGGAGCAATCAGCCCCAGCATTTT. It codes for CATRTGWSNQPQHF.

J is TRBJ2-3 and V is TRBV19; TRBD2 matches at 8 bases. With 4 bases clipped from V and 0 bases from J, the junction kept 6 bases outside the gene matches. The CDR3 is 16 amino acids. In germline, CDR1 is LNHDA, CDR2 SQIVND (reference sequence). The chain's CDR3 is CASSTSRGDSTDTQYF. The DNA for the CDR3 is TGTGCCAGTAGTACATCGCGGGGGGATAGCACAGATACGCAGTATTTT.

The V gene is TRBV4-1, the J gene TRBJ2-5; 9 bases agree with TRBD2. Looked up from germline, CDR1 is MGHRA and CDR2 is YSYEKL. The CDR3 is 14 amino acids. J was trimmed by 5 bases and V by 4 bases; bases with no gene match: 5. In DNA, the CDR3 is TGCGCCAGCAGCCGGCGGGAGGGCCTTGAGACCCAGTACTTC. This gives the protein CASSRREGLETQYF.

The rearrangement joins TRBV5-1 to TRBJ1-4; D uncertain. The germline gives CDR1 SGHRS, CDR2 YFSETQ. Trimming removed 4 bases at V and 0 bases at J, with 7 bases between. The CDR3 loop spans 14 amino acids. CDR3 nucleotides: TGCGCCAGCAGCGAGCAAGCAACTAATGAAAAACTGTTTTTT. It codes for CASSEQATNEKLFF.

The gene calls are TRBV9 and TRBJ2-3; D perhaps matches TRBD2 (5 bases). The V and J ends lost 0 bases and 6 bases respectively, with 20 bases between them. In germline, CDR1 is SGDLS, CDR2 YYNGEE. CDR3 length: 17 amino acids. The CDR3 coding sequence is TGTGCCAGCAGCGTAGAAATAGGAGGCGGTGCTCGCGATACGCAGTATTTT. Its protein product is CASSVEIGGGARDTQYF.

As DNA, the CDR3 is TGTGCCAGTAGTCTTCAGGGGGCAACTAATGAAAAACTGTTTTTT. As protein: CASSLQGATNEKLFF. The chain recombines TRBV19 with TRBJ1-4; TRBD1 aligns across 7 bases. This CDR3 comprises 15 residues. With 5 bases clipped from V and 0 bases from J, the junction kept 3 bases outside the gene matches. Germline-derived CDR1 and CDR2 are LNHDA and SQIVND (reference sequence). The full variable domain, with the rest looked up from reference TRBV19 and TRBJ1-4, is DGGITQSPKYLFRKEGQNVTLSCEQNLNHDAMYWYRQDPGQGLRLIYYSQIVNDFQKGDIAEGYSVSREKKESFPLTVTSAQKNPTAFYLCASSLQGATNEKLFFGSGTQLSVL.

In its sample, this clone was seen many times. The rearrangement uses TRBV21-1 and TRBJ1-4; the table names TRBD1, a call not compared with the DNA. TRBV21-1 constitutes a pseudogene. The CDR3 has 16 residues. The CDR3 region has the DNA TGTGCCAGCAGCAAAGTCCCCGGGACACTTAATGAAAAACTGTTTTTT. Protein sequence: CASSKVPGTLNEKLFF.